The 9 T cell receptor beta chains reported below all come from one sample, sequenced in a study of blood T cell repertoires in COVID-19. The data were produced by immunoSEQ multiplex PCR, yet TCRdb's version contains in-frame clones alone and is incomplete. Altogether 200,000 to 250,000 clones are present, around 89% being singletons, with the ten largest covering under 4%. The sequenced material came from PBMCs or T cells enriched from blood (not recorded which). Receptors originate from a young woman in a cohort exposed to, infected with or recovered from COVID-19 (not recorded which).

The chain carries TRBV25-1 and TRBJ2-5; weak D call: TRBD2 (5 bases). The CDR3 has 13 amino acids. From germline, CDR1 is MGHDK and CDR2 SYGVNS. V was pared by 1 base and J by 6 bases, with 9 bases between. CDR3 amino acids: CASSESLAKTQYF. CDR3 sequence (DNA): TGTGCCAGCAGTGAATCATTAGCGAAGACCCAGTACTTC.

V is TRBV15 and J is TRBJ1-2; TRBD1 might be the D (6 bases). The length of the CDR3 is 13 residues. V shed 4 bases and J shed 5 bases, with 11 bases lying between them. The germline V gene has CDR1 LNHNV and CDR2 YYDKDF (reference sequence). The CDR3 bases are TGTGCCACCAGCACTCGGCAGGGGTATGGCTACACCTTC. It specifies CATSTRQGYGYTF.

This rearrangement joins TRBV19 to TRBJ2-1; 11 bases line up with TRBD2. Germline trimming cut 9 bases from V and 8 bases from J; bases unmatched to any gene: 9. The CDR3 covers 14 residues. Germline V CDR1 and CDR2: LNHDA, SQIVND (reference sequence). Here the CDR3 DNA reads TGTGCCAGCCTGACGACTAGCGGGAAGGATGAGCAGTTCTTC. Its protein is CASLTTSGKDEQFF.

In this sample, this clone turned up once. The J gene is TRBJ2-1, the V gene TRBV5-6, with TRBD2 matching 7 bases. The CDR3 runs to 14 residues. Germline V gene data show CDR1 as SGHDT and CDR2 as YYEEEE. J was trimmed by 7 bases and V by 3 bases; bases with no gene match: 7. The CDR3 region is CASSWMGTTNEQFF. In DNA form, the CDR3 reads TGTGCCAGCAGCTGGATGGGGACTACTAATGAGCAGTTCTTC.

This clone was detected once. One end of the junction is discordant with germline, which a read error may explain. This chain links TRBV5-1 with TRBJ2-3; 8 nucleotides match TRBD2. The CDR3 consists of 19 residues. Germline lookup yields CDR1 SGHRS and CDR2 YFSETQ. CDR3 loop: CASSLERGTVAGNTDTQYF. The CDR3 DNA reads as TGCGCCAGCAGTTTGGAGAGGGGGACGGTAGCGGGGAACACAGATACGCAGTATTTT.

The gene calls are TRBV9 and TRBJ2-1; D gene ambiguous. The V end lost 0 bases, the J end lost 0 bases, and 10 bases lay between the germline ends. Per the germline V gene, CDR1 is SGDLS and CDR2 is YYNGEE. CDR3 size: 16 residues. The CDR3 DNA follows: TGTGCCAGCAGCGTAGGGAGCAGTAACTCCTACAATGAGCAGTTCTTC. Its protein is CASSVGSSNSYNEQFF.

The count of this clone is one. The chain uses TRBV9 and TRBJ2-3; D perhaps matches TRBD1 (6 bases). Trimming stripped 4 bases from V and 5 bases from J, with 11 bases between. This CDR3 has 13 residues. CDR1 is SGDLS, CDR2 YYNGEE, per germline. The CDR3 DNA reads as TGTGCCAGCAGCTTGGGGGCGGGAGATACGCAGTATTTT. This gives the protein CASSLGAGDTQYF.

This clone was seen more than once but under ten times. This chain joins TRBV2 and TRBJ1-4; 8 nucleotides align to TRBD1. There are 15 residues in the CDR3. From germline, CDR1 is SNHLY and CDR2 FYNNEI. V gave up 6 bases and J gave up 6 bases; unmatched junction bases: 9. CDR3 sequence: CASRGMTGEDEKLFF. CDR3 coding DNA: TGTGCCAGCAGGGGTATGACAGGGGAGGATGAAAAACTGTTTTTT.

The V call is TRBV29-1, the J call TRBJ1-1; TRBD1 matches at 7 bases. This CDR3 has 12 amino acids. V gave up 7 bases and J gave up 0 bases; unmatched junction bases: 2. Per germline, CDR1 SQVTM and CDR2 ANQGSEA. CDR3 coding DNA: TGCAGCGCGGGACAGATGAACACTGAAGCTTTCTTT. It codes for CSAGQMNTEAFF.